The 17 T cell receptor beta chains given below trace back to one sample, sequenced in a study of T-cell reconstitution after alpha-beta-depleted transplantation in children. Construction of the TCRbeta library involved unique molecular identifiers. Via MiXCR, TCRdb re-called the PCR reads, giving one row per CDR3 protein. Of a few hundred thousand distinct CDR3 sequences in the sample, 9.5% to 13% were seen once. This material consisted of PBMCs from the stem cell graft donor, taken from the stem cell graft. The receptor source for this set is a human donor who donated a stem cell graft to a child with acute myeloid leukemia.

There are a few counts of this clonotype. This sequence joins TRBV12-3 or TRBV12-4 and TRBJ2-5, with TRBD2 identical over 13 bases. Unmatched junction bases numbered 3, after V lost 6 bases and J lost 2 bases. The CDR3 extends over 15 amino acids. The CDR3 here is CASRGLAGDQETQYF. The CDR3 DNA follows: TGTGCCAGCAGAGGACTAGCGGGGGATCAAGAGACCCAGTACTTC.

This clonotype has more than one count but fewer than ten. The rearrangement joins TRBV20-1 to TRBJ2-1; 12 nucleotides match TRBD2. Trimming cost V 6 bases and J 14 bases; bases outside gene matches: 17. Germline lookup yields CDR1 DFQATT and CDR2 SNEGSKA (reference sequence). CDR3 length equals 15 residues. Here the CDR3 DNA reads TGCAGTGCCGAGGTGAGACTAGCGGGAGAAAGGATTGAGTTCTTC. Its protein is CSAEVRLAGERIEFF.

A few counts support this clonotype. V is TRBV6-5 and J is TRBJ1-1; D gene unclear. CDR3 size: 14 residues. Trimming stripped 0 bases from V and 4 bases from J, with 9 bases between. Germline-derived CDR1 and CDR2 are MNHEY and SVGAGI. DNA of the CDR3: TGTGCCAGCAGTTACTCCAACCTCGGCACTGAAGCTTTCTTT. As protein: CASSYSNLGTEAFF.

This clonotype has ten or more counts. In DNA form, the CDR3 reads TGCAGTGCTAGAGTTCCCGACAGGCTATCAATACAAGAGACCCAGTACTTC. It specifies CSARVPDRLSIQETQYF. This chain links TRBV20-1 with TRBJ2-5, with D perhaps matching TRBD1 (6 bases). The ends were cut back, 1 base at V and 2 bases at J, with 20 bases in the middle. Germline-derived CDR1 and CDR2 are DFQATT and SNEGSKA (reference sequence). The CDR3 length is 17 residues.

This clonotype came up many times. The V and J genes are TRBV9 and TRBJ2-7; unclear D gene. Trimming stripped 2 bases from V and 1 base from J, with 10 bases between. The CDR3 is 14 residues long. CDR1 and CDR2 from the germline V gene are SGDLS and YYNGEE. The CDR3, as DNA: TGTGCCAGCAGCGTCCAGTCCGGGTCCTACGAGCAGTACTTC. Encoded protein: CASSVQSGSYEQYF.

This clonotype has only a few counts. The rearrangement links TRBV9 to TRBJ2-2; D remains unclear. Germline-derived CDR1 and CDR2 are SGDLS and YYNGEE. Between the trimmed V and J ends, which lost 5 bases and 1 base, there was a span of 9 bases. There are 14 residues in the CDR3. The CDR3 DNA reads as TGTGCCAGCAGGAGCGCCGTGAACACCGGGGAGCTGTTTTTT. The encoded protein is CASRSAVNTGELFF. The full variable domain, in which reference TRBV9 and TRBJ2-2 provide the parts outside the CDR3, is DSGVTQTPKHLITATGQRVTLRCSPRSGDLSVYWYQQSLDQGLQFLIQYYNGEERAKGNILERFSAQQFPDLHSELNLSSLELGDSALYFCASRSAVNTGELFFGEGSRLTVL.

This clonotype was observed a few times. The chain links TRBV7-2 to TRBJ1-2; no reliable D call. V was trimmed by 1 base and J by 3 bases, leaving 6 bases between them. This CDR3 has 13 amino acids. Germline V CDR1 and CDR2: SGHTA, FQGNSA. The CDR3 is CASSLVPDYGYTF. The CDR3 bases are TGTGCCAGCAGCTTAGTGCCAGACTATGGCTACACCTTC. Variable domain in full (rest from reference TRBV7-2 and TRBJ1-2): GAGVSQSPSNKVTEKGKDVELRCDPISGHTALYWYRQSLGQGLEFLIYFQGNSAPDKSGLPSDRFSAERTGGSVSTLTIQRTQQEDSAVYLCASSLVPDYGYTFGSGTRLTVV.

This clonotype appeared a few times. The gene calls are TRBV9 and TRBJ2-5, with TRBD1 as a possible D gene (5 bases). Germline lookup yields CDR1 SGDLS and CDR2 YYNGEE. The CDR3 loop spans 13 amino acids. The V gene lost 0 bases and the J gene lost 7 bases, with 10 bases spanning the gap. The CDR3 coding sequence is TGTGCCAGCAGCGTAGAGAGTGGGGCGACCCAGTACTTC. As protein: CASSVESGATQYF.

This clonotype has just a few counts. The gene calls are TRBV5-1 and TRBJ1-1, with D perhaps matching TRBD1 (5 bases). The V end lost 4 bases, the J end lost 3 bases, and 16 bases lay between the germline ends. Germline V lookup: CDR1 SGHRS, CDR2 YFSETQ. The CDR3 loop spans 15 amino acids. CDR3 sequence reads: CASSRGSGMDTEAFF. The CDR3 DNA sequence: TGCGCCAGCAGCCGGGGATCAGGGATGGACACTGAAGCTTTCTTT.

For this clonotype: Compared with germline, one end of the junction differs, possibly owing to a read error. The chain links TRBV7-8 to TRBJ2-2; tentative D call: TRBD2 (5 bases). The CDR3 is 15 residues long. Germline assignment: CDR1 SGHVS and CDR2 FQNEAQ. DNA for the CDR3: TGTGCCAGCAGCTCCGTAGCGTCGAACACCGGGCAGCTGTTTTTT. The encoded protein is CASSSVASNTGQLFF.

The chain couples TRBV4-1 to TRBJ2-1; 9 positions match TRBD2. Trimming cost V 1 base and J 5 bases; bases outside gene matches: 3. This CDR3 is 15 amino acids long. The germline CDR1 and CDR2 sequences are MGHRA and YSYEKL. Written as DNA, the CDR3 is TGCGCCAGCAGCCAAGCTAGCGGGGTCAACAATGAGCAGTTCTTC. Translating it yields CASSQASGVNNEQFF.

The V and J genes are TRBV27 and TRBJ2-2; D is undetermined. The V end lost 7 bases, the J end lost 1 base, and 7 bases lay between the germline ends. The CDR3 has 13 residues. CDR1 is MNHEY and CDR2 is SMNVEV in the germline V gene (reference sequence). DNA of the CDR3: TGTGCCAGCACAGAGTGGAACACCGGGGAGCTGTTTTTT. Translated: CASTEWNTGELFF.

At least ten counts were recorded for this clonotype. J is TRBJ2-5 and V is TRBV10-3; D is uncertain. CDR3 length equals 13 residues. Germline V lookup: CDR1 ENHRY, CDR2 SYGVKD. V dropped 2 bases and J dropped 9 bases, with 13 bases sitting between them. The CDR3 sequence: CAISEQIKYAQYF. The CDR3 DNA is TGTGCCATCAGTGAGCAGATTAAATATGCCCAGTACTTC.

This clonotype has more than one count but fewer than ten. The chain combines TRBV12-5 with TRBJ1-3; D ambiguous. V lost 8 bases and J lost 2, with 10 bases in between. The CDR3 is 13 residues long. CDR1 and CDR2 (germline): LGHNT, FRNRAP. This CDR3 is CASNGPAGNTIYF. CDR3 DNA: TGTGCTAGTAACGGGCCTGCTGGAAACACCATATATTTT.

This clonotype has a handful of counts. The chain is built from TRBV18 and TRBJ2-1; D remains ambiguous. The CDR3 extends over 16 amino acids. V was shortened by 3 bases and J by 0 bases, with 12 bases between the two germline ends. Germline-derived CDR1 and CDR2 are KGHSH and LQKENI. This CDR3 is CASSPGTKSSYNEQFF. As DNA, the CDR3 is TGTGCCAGCTCACCCGGAACTAAATCCTCCTACAATGAGCAGTTCTTC.

This clonotype was recorded a few times. The chain couples TRBV7-2 to TRBJ2-1; TRBD2 aligns across 13 bases. J was trimmed by 8 bases and V by 5 bases; bases with no gene match: 24. The CDR3 extends over 21 amino acids. Germline V gives CDR1 SGHTA, CDR2 FQGNSA. The CDR3 DNA follows: TGTGCCAGCAGCCCCAATCTCGTTTGGACTAGCGGGAGTTGGCGGCGCGATGAGCAGTTCTTC. It encodes CASSPNLVWTSGSWRRDEQFF. Full variable domain (missing parts from reference TRBV7-2 and TRBJ2-1): GAGVSQSPSNKVTEKGKDVELRCDPISGHTALYWYRQSLGQGLEFLIYFQGNSAPDKSGLPSDRFSAERTGGSVSTLTIQRTQQEDSAVYLCASSPNLVWTSGSWRRDEQFFGPGTRLTVL.

There are many counts of this clonotype. The chain links TRBV7-9 to TRBJ1-2, with D perhaps matching TRBD1 (6 bases). Trimming stripped 4 bases from V and 4 bases from J, with 13 bases between. This CDR3 has 14 residues. The germline gives CDR1 SEHNR, CDR2 FQNEAQ (reference sequence). This CDR3 is CASSSEQGGYGYTF. Written as DNA, the CDR3 is TGTGCCAGCAGCTCCGAACAGGGCGGCTATGGCTACACCTTC.